The T cell receptor (beta chain) described here comes from a study of high-grade serous ovarian cancer treatment subgroups. Study-level information: Mean per sample: about 14,000 reads, thousands of unique TCR beta rearrangements.

Tumor samples were obtained before definitive surgery or chemotherapy. The table came from immunoSEQ multiplex PCR; TCRdb's copy has only in-frame clones and leaves some out. The data hold more than 15,000 clones, with about three quarters observed a single time. The specimen sequenced was tumor tissue. The clonotype was recovered from a human donor with high-grade serous ovarian cancer.

The CDR3 sequence is CASSYSGFEQYF. In DNA form, the CDR3 reads TGTGCCAGCAGCTATAGTGGTTTCGAGCAGTACTTC. The chain uses TRBV11-2 and TRBJ2-7; D is ambiguous. The germline V and J ends were trimmed by 4 bases and 6 bases, with 10 bases remaining between them. The CDR3 extends over 12 amino acids. Germline loops: CDR1 SGHAT, CDR2 FQNNGV. Full variable domain (missing parts from reference TRBV11-2 and TRBJ2-7): EAGVAQSPRYKIIEKRQSVAFWCNPISGHATLYWYQQILGQGPKLLIQFQNNGVVDDSQLPKDRFSAERLKGVDSTLKIQPAKLEDSAVYLCASSYSGFEQYFGPGTRLTVT.